Sequencing of this T cell receptor (beta chain) was carried out in a study of shared T cell receptors in the human thymus (dated by TCRdb to the early 2020s). A note on the overall study: The study examined how the human thymus generates shared, self-reactive T-cell receptor alpha chains.

Points on this clone: Its antigen is not yet known. No base qualities exist here, and no much larger clone lies one base off it.

Receptor amplification or capture employed the immunoSEQ multiplex PCR assay. In TCRdb, the immuneACCESS table is reduced to in-frame sequences with V and J assigned. These tables do not hold every clone; where another copy was compared, an unresolved V gene accounts for under half, and the others remain unexplained. For this sample the table gives hundreds of thousands of clones, of which roughly 94% were detected only once. Of the sample, roughly 0.02% is held by the ten largest clones. The TCR originated in a human donor. The sample consisted of thymocytes.

The bases are TGTGCCAGCAGTTTAGGTAGACTAGAAGCCGAGCAGTACTTC. It translates to CASSLGRLEAEQYF. This sequence uses TRBV28 and TRBJ2-7; TRBD2 is possibly the D segment (6 matching bases). Its CDR3 holds 14 amino acids, cysteine through phenylalanine. Of the read, only the CDR3 DNA is kept; its 42 bases are in frame from base 1. The CDR1 and CDR2 encoded by the germline V gene are MDHEN and SYDVKM. The trim is 2 bases for V and 6 bases for J, with a gap of 14 bases between the germline ends.